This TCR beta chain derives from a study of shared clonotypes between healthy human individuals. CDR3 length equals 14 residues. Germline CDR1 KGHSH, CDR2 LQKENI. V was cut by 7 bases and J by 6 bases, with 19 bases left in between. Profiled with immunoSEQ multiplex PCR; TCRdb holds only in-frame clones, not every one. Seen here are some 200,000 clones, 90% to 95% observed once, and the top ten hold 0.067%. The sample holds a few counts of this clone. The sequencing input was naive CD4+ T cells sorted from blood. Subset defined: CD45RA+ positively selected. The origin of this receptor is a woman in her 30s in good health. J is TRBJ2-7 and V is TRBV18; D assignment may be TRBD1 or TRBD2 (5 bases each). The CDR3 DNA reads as TGTGCCAGCTGCGGACGGGACGAGAGTCCCGAGCAGTACTTC. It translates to CASCGRDESPEQYF.